These 16 T cell receptor beta chains share one sample of origin, sequenced in a study of blood T cell repertoires in COVID-19. Generated by immunoSEQ multiplex PCR, the TCRdb table keeps only in-frame clones and is missing some. The data show roughly 300,000 clones, approximately 91% seen once. The sample comprised PBMCs or T cells enriched from blood (not recorded which). These TCRs come from a woman aged 40 to 50 with acute COVID-19.

The chain uses TRBV19 and TRBJ1-1, with 7 bases lining up with TRBD1. The CDR3 has 17 amino acids. V was pared by 0 bases and J by 1 base, with 8 bases of the junction left unmatched. The germline gives CDR1 LNHDA, CDR2 SQIVND (reference sequence). The CDR3 coding sequence is TGTGCCAGTAGTATAGACCCCAAGGGGGCTGGGAACACTGAAGCTTTCTTT. This gives the protein CASSIDPKGAGNTEAFF.

The chain is built from TRBV15 and TRBJ2-4; D possibly corresponds to TRBD2 (6 bases). The CDR3 covers 14 residues. Germline-derived CDR1 and CDR2 are LNHNV and YYDKDF (reference sequence). Trimming shortened V by 2 bases and J by 5 bases, and 10 bases separated the two germline ends. The CDR3 sequence: CATSRRENQNIQYF. The CDR3 bases are TGTGCCACCAGCAGACGGGAGAACCAAAACATTCAGTACTTC.

J is TRBJ1-5 and V is TRBV12-5, with D possibly being TRBD1 (5 bases). Trimming left V 5 bases short and J 7 bases short, with 12 bases between. The CDR3 loop spans 13 amino acids. The germline gives CDR1 LGHNT, CDR2 FRNRAP. The CDR3 sequence: CASGEQGTQPQHF. CDR3 DNA sequence: TGTGCTAGTGGTGAGCAGGGTACGCAGCCCCAGCATTTT.

V usage is TRBV7-2 and J usage is TRBJ2-3; 7 bases fit TRBD2. The trim removed 6 bases at V and 0 bases at J, leaving 6 bases unmatched. This CDR3 comprises 15 residues. Per the germline V gene, CDR1 is SGHTA and CDR2 is FQGNSA. The CDR3 bases are TGTGCCAGCAGTCTAGCGGCCTTAAGCACAGATACGCAGTATTTT. It codes for CASSLAALSTDTQYF. The full variable domain, its missing parts supplied by reference TRBV7-2 and TRBJ2-3, is GAGVSQSPSNKVTEKGKDVELRCDPISGHTALYWYRQSLGQGLEFLIYFQGNSAPDKSGLPSDRFSAERTGGSVSTLTIQRTQQEDSAVYLCASSLAALSTDTQYFGPGTRLTVL.

A remark on this clone: Distinct nucleotide sequences in the sample also encode this CDR3. This chain connects TRBV10-3 to TRBJ1-5; D is possibly TRBD1 (6 bases). Germline V gene data show CDR1 as ENHRY and CDR2 as SYGVKD. The CDR3 contains 13 residues. V lost 4 bases to trimming and J lost 2 bases, with 6 bases between them. CDR3 sequence (DNA): TGTGCCATCAGTGGGACAGGCAATCAGCCCCAGCATTTT. Its protein is CAISGTGNQPQHF.

Only a few counts were recorded for this clone. CDR3 DNA sequence: TGTGCCAGCAGCCCAAGCCCCCGATACAATGAGCAGTTCTTC. Amino acids: CASSPSPRYNEQFF. This rearrangement joins TRBV7-3 to TRBJ2-1; D is unresolved. The germline CDR1 and CDR2 sequences are SGHTA and FQGTGA. This CDR3 is built from 14 residues. V was clipped by 5 bases and J by 4 bases, with 12 bases between them.

This rearrangement joins TRBV29-1 to TRBJ2-7, with D possibly TRBD1 on 5 matching bases. The CDR3 covers 13 residues. CDR1 and CDR2 (germline): SQVTM, ANQGSEA. Trimming shortened V by 6 bases and J by 2 bases, and 14 bases separated the two germline ends. The CDR3 nucleotides read TGCAGCGTCGTTGAGGACAAACCCTACGAGCAGTACTTC. Amino acids: CSVVEDKPYEQYF.

This rearrangement joins TRBV18 to TRBJ2-7; 8 positions match TRBD1. Germline-derived CDR1 and CDR2 are KGHSH and LQKENI. The CDR3 has 14 residues. V lost 4 bases, J lost 0 bases, and 2 bases stayed unmatched. CDR3 sequence reads: CASSRDRSSYEQYF. Written as DNA, the CDR3 is TGTGCCAGCTCACGGGACAGGAGCTCCTACGAGCAGTACTTC.

This chain uses TRBV28 with TRBJ2-7; 7 bases are a match to TRBD1. Looked up from germline, CDR1 is MDHEN and CDR2 is SYDVKM. V shed 6 bases and J 0 bases; nucleotides not matched to a gene: 2. The CDR3 contains 13 residues. The CDR3 sequence: CASRTGASYEQYF. Written as DNA, the CDR3 is TGTGCCAGCAGAACAGGGGCCTCCTACGAGCAGTACTTC. The full variable domain, completed using reference TRBV28 and TRBJ2-7, is DVKVTQSSRYLVKRTGEKVFLECVQDMDHENMFWYRQDPGLGLRLIYFSYDVKMKEKGDIPEGYSVSREKKERFSLILESASTNQTSMYLCASRTGASYEQYFGPGTRLTVT.

V usage is TRBV27 and J usage is TRBJ2-2, with D perhaps TRBD2 (6 bases). The CDR3 has 16 amino acids. The V end was cut by 3 bases, the J end by 2 bases, with 13 bases between. Germline-derived CDR1 and CDR2 are MNHEY and SMNVEV (reference sequence). CDR3 DNA: TGTGCCAGCAGTTTTACTACTAGCCTTAACACCGGGGAGCTGTTTTTT. Its protein is CASSFTTSLNTGELFF.

The chain recombines TRBV9 with TRBJ2-3, with D possibly matching TRBD1 (6 bases). V lost 3 bases and J lost 4, with 15 bases in between. There are 15 residues in the CDR3. Germline V gene data show CDR1 as SGDLS and CDR2 as YYNGEE. The CDR3 bases are TGTGCCAGCAGCGGGTTACAGGGAAGGTCAGATACGCAGTATTTT. Translated: CASSGLQGRSDTQYF.

The chain recombines TRBV24-1 with TRBJ1-2; tentatively, D is TRBD1 (5 bases). The length of the CDR3 is 14 residues. Germline V lookup: CDR1 KGHDR, CDR2 SFDVKD. V was cut by 3 bases and J by 4 bases, with 11 bases left in between. CDR3 bases: TGTGCCACCAGTGATCCAGGGCGGAGCTATGGCTACACCTTC. It encodes CATSDPGRSYGYTF.

This clone was recorded once. V is TRBV9 and J is TRBJ2-3; TRBD1 matches 8 bases. With V trimmed by 4 bases and J by 0 bases, 22 bases remained unmatched. CDR1 is SGDLS, CDR2 YYNGEE, per germline. The CDR3 contains 21 residues. CDR3 DNA sequence: TGTGCCAGCAGCACCCGGGGGAGACAGGGGACGATTACTAGTAGCACAGATACGCAGTATTTT. The encoded protein is CASSTRGRQGTITSSTDTQYF.

The V and J genes are TRBV27 and TRBJ2-2; 12 nucleotides match TRBD1. V gave up 6 bases and J gave up 0 bases; unmatched junction bases: 14. CDR3 length equals 20 residues. Germline CDR1 is MNHEY and CDR2 is SMNVEV (reference sequence). CDR3 DNA: TGTGCCAGCAGCCCCACCGTTTACCGGGACAGGGGGCCGAACACCGGGGAGCTGTTTTTT. This codes for CASSPTVYRDRGPNTGELFF.

This chain links TRBV24-1 with TRBJ2-5; TRBD2 might be the D (5 bases). CDR1 is KGHDR, CDR2 SFDVKD, per germline. V was trimmed by 0 bases and J by 4 bases, leaving 8 bases between them. This CDR3 spans 14 amino acids. CDR3 in DNA: TGTGCCACCAGTGATTTGGAAGGAGGAGAGACCCAGTACTTC. Amino acids: CATSDLEGGETQYF.

The chain has TRBV2 and TRBJ1-2; no reliable D call. Germline CDR1 and CDR2: SNHLY and FYNNEI. The CDR3 is made up of 12 amino acids. V was shortened by 6 bases and J by 7 bases, with 12 bases between the two germline ends. The CDR3 DNA follows: TGTGCCAGCAGCGAACGACATTTTGGCTACACCTTC. Its translation: CASSERHFGYTF. Full variable domain (remainder filled in from reference TRBV2 and TRBJ1-2): EPEVTQTPSHQVTQMGQEVILRCVPISNHLYFYWYRQILGQKVEFLVSFYNNEISEKSEIFDDQFSVERPDGSNFTLKIRSTKLEDSAMYFCASSERHFGYTFGSGTRLTVV.